This T cell receptor beta chain emerged from a study of T cell responses to AZD1222 COVID-19 vaccine. Points from the study as a whole: The CD4 TCRs associated with vaccination extended across spike and predominated at 160-218 and 743-854.

A note on this clone: Its specificity is not known.

Profiled with immunoSEQ multiplex PCR; TCRdb holds only in-frame clones, not every one. This sample has 110,000 or so clones; around 88% occur once, and the top ten carry about 6%. V gave up 6 bases and J gave up 5 bases; unmatched junction bases: 6. The CDR3 is 14 residues long. Germline V gene lookup returns CDR1 SGHDT and CDR2 YYEEEE. The material sequenced was peripheral blood, taken 28 days after the second AZD1222 dose. The chain has TRBV5-6 and TRBJ2-2; 8 nucleotides agree with TRBD1. The source is an adult who received the AZD1222 COVID-19 vaccine. CDR3 protein: CASTQTGGTGELFF. For the CDR3, the DNA is TGTGCCAGCACTCAAACAGGGGGAACCGGGGAGCTGTTTTTT.